This T cell receptor (beta chain) was recovered during a study of low-dose radiotherapy and immunotherapy resistance in tumors. TCR amplification ran approximately 22 PCR cycles using constant-region and V-primer adapter primers. MiXCR, applied by TCRdb to the reads, yields one record per CDR3 protein. The sample holds some 52,000 distinct CDR3 sequences, approximately 31% seen once. CDR3 length: 15 amino acids. V was trimmed by 1 base and J by 4 bases, leaving 10 bases between them. Germline loops: CDR1 SGHTA, CDR2 FQGTGA. The time point denotes: after trial treatment. The treatment was: LDRT plus nivolumab, ipilimumab, low-dose cyclophosphamide and aspirin (RACIN trial). Administered to the donors were nivolumab, ipilimumab, aspirin, low-dose cyclophosphamide and low-dose radiotherapy.

The gene calls are TRBV7-3 and TRBJ1-4, with D possibly matching TRBD1 (5 bases). Sequencing used PBMCs, obtained after low-dose radiotherapy plus immunotherapy. The TCR was taken from a male donor with rectosigmoid adenocarcinoma. CDR3 bases: TGTGCCAGCAGCTTAAATCCAGGGTTTAATGAAAAACTGTTTTTT. Protein sequence: CASSLNPGFNEKLFF.